This is a list of T cell receptor beta chains from one sample in a study of response to subunit inactivated influenza vaccine. One entry per CDR3 protein, called by TCRdb with MiXCR from the RT-PCR reads. The profile covers some 520,000 distinct CDR3 sequences, with approximately 15% appearing a single time and about 3% taken by the ten largest. The source was CD4+ T cells sorted from PBMCs, collected around 2 years after vaccination. The origin of the receptors is a man in his fifties or sixties who received an inactivated influenza vaccine. Both conserved end residues are part of each CDR3. The order of the fields is J gene, clone size, V gene, D gene, CDR3 protein, CDR3 DNA. The D gene is left open where the match is weak. Clone size appears in some rows only: once, few, many, or a class for an expanded clone.

j_gene: TRBJ2-7; abundance: -; v_gene: TRBV5-1; d_gene: -; CDR3aa: CASSLGQAGFYEQYF; CDR3nt: TGCGCCAGCAGCTTGGGCCAGGCCGGTTTTTACGAGCAGTACTTC
j_gene: TRBJ1-5; abundance: many; v_gene: TRBV29-1; d_gene: -; CDR3aa: CSVVVESNQPQHF; CDR3nt: TGCAGCGTTGTTGTGGAGAGCAATCAGCCCCAGCATTTT
j_gene: TRBJ1-5; abundance: few; v_gene: TRBV18; d_gene: -; CDR3aa: CASSPSVGDQPQHF; CDR3nt: TGTGCCAGCTCACCGAGTGTGGGCGATCAGCCCCAGCATTTT
j_gene: TRBJ1-6; abundance: -; v_gene: TRBV20-1; d_gene: -; CDR3aa: CSARESRVFQSPLHF; CDR3nt: TGCAGTGCTAGGGAATCGCGGGTCTTCCAATCACCCCTCCACTTT
j_gene: TRBJ1-5; abundance: many; v_gene: TRBV10-1; d_gene: -; CDR3aa: CASSEGHNQPQHF; CDR3nt: TGCGCCAGCAGTGAGGGTCACAATCAGCCCCAGCATTTT
j_gene: TRBJ1-2; abundance: few; v_gene: TRBV20-1; d_gene: -; CDR3aa: CSASEFSYGYTF; CDR3nt: TGCAGTGCTAGCGAGTTTTCCTATGGCTACACCTTC
j_gene: TRBJ2-5; abundance: few; v_gene: TRBV25-1; d_gene: -; CDR3aa: CASSERRGILEETQYF; CDR3nt: TGTGCCAGCAGTGAGCGGAGGGGGATCTTGGAAGAGACCCAGTACTTC
j_gene: TRBJ2-5; abundance: -; v_gene: TRBV4-1; d_gene: -; CDR3aa: CASSQGRAGLETQYF; CDR3nt: TGCGCCAGCAGCCAAGGTCGGGCAGGCTTAGAGACCCAGTACTTC
j_gene: TRBJ1-5; abundance: -; v_gene: TRBV18; d_gene: -; CDR3aa: CASSQGSGSNQPQHF; CDR3nt: TGTGCCAGCTCACAGGGGTCAGGGAGCAATCAGCCCCAGCATTTT
j_gene: TRBJ2-3; abundance: few; v_gene: TRBV5-1; d_gene: TRBD1; CDR3aa: CASSFGQGPDTQYF; CDR3nt: TGCGCCAGCAGCTTCGGACAGGGCCCAGATACGCAGTATTTT
j_gene: TRBJ2-7; abundance: -; v_gene: TRBV5-4; d_gene: -; CDR3aa: CASSFAPQGSYEQYF; CDR3nt: TGTGCCAGCAGCTTTGCCCCGCAGGGCTCCTACGAGCAGTACTTC
j_gene: TRBJ1-1; abundance: -; v_gene: TRBV5-1; d_gene: -; CDR3aa: CASSLEMAASEAFF; CDR3nt: TGCGCCAGCAGCTTGGAGATGGCAGCCAGTGAAGCTTTCTTT
j_gene: TRBJ1-5; abundance: -; v_gene: TRBV20-1; d_gene: -; CDR3aa: CSASQVGHQPQHF; CDR3nt: TGCAGTGCTAGCCAAGTAGGGCACCAGCCCCAGCATTTT
j_gene: TRBJ2-7; abundance: -; v_gene: TRBV5-1; d_gene: -; CDR3aa: CASSPLEGTYEQYF; CDR3nt: TGCGCCAGCAGCCCGCTTGAAGGGACCTACGAGCAGTACTTC
j_gene: TRBJ1-2; abundance: -; v_gene: TRBV11-2; d_gene: TRBD1; CDR3aa: CASSRLRDRRYYGYTF; CDR3nt: TGTGCCAGCAGCAGACTTCGGGACAGGCGGTACTATGGCTACACCTTC
j_gene: TRBJ2-7; abundance: -; v_gene: TRBV20-1; d_gene: -; CDR3aa: CSASRLYEQYF; CDR3nt: TGCAGTGCTAGTCGGCTTTACGAGCAGTACTTC
j_gene: TRBJ2-3; abundance: many; v_gene: TRBV12-3/TRBV12-4; d_gene: -; CDR3aa: CASSTVRGTDTQYF; CDR3nt: TGTGCCAGCAGTACCGTTCGGGGCACAGATACGCAGTATTTT
j_gene: TRBJ1-1; abundance: many; v_gene: TRBV6-2/TRBV6-3; d_gene: -; CDR3aa: CASSYGSQNRNTEAFF; CDR3nt: TGTGCCAGCAGTTATGGGTCTCAAAACCGGAACACTGAAGCTTTCTTT
j_gene: TRBJ2-2; abundance: few; v_gene: TRBV25-1; d_gene: TRBD1; CDR3aa: CASRSVQGEFTGELFF; CDR3nt: TGTGCCAGCAGATCGGTCCAGGGGGAATTCACCGGGGAGCTGTTTTTT
j_gene: TRBJ1-5; abundance: -; v_gene: TRBV5-4; d_gene: -; CDR3aa: CASSLEPRHVQRNQPQHF; CDR3nt: TGTGCCAGCAGCTTGGAACCCCGGCATGTCCAGAGGAATCAGCCCCAGCATTTT
j_gene: TRBJ2-7; abundance: -; v_gene: TRBV4-2; d_gene: -; CDR3aa: CASSQVGGSGEQYF; CDR3nt: TGTGCCAGCAGCCAAGTAGGAGGGAGTGGCGAGCAGTACTTC
j_gene: TRBJ2-7; abundance: -; v_gene: TRBV4-3; d_gene: TRBD1; CDR3aa: CASSQERQGLYEQYF; CDR3nt: TGCGCCAGCAGCCAAGAGAGACAGGGGCTCTACGAGCAGTACTTC
j_gene: TRBJ2-4; abundance: few; v_gene: TRBV27; d_gene: -; CDR3aa: CASSLRLGWNIQYF; CDR3nt: TGTGCCAGCAGTCTTCGCCTCGGATGGAACATTCAGTACTTC
j_gene: TRBJ2-1; abundance: few; v_gene: TRBV6-1; d_gene: TRBD2; CDR3aa: CATIASGGGNEQFF; CDR3nt: TGTGCCACGATCGCTAGCGGGGGGGGCAATGAGCAGTTCTTC
j_gene: TRBJ2-5; abundance: few; v_gene: TRBV7-2; d_gene: -; CDR3aa: CASSLDRLAAGTQYF; CDR3nt: TGTGCCAGCAGCTTAGATCGCCTCGCCGCGGGGACCCAGTACTTC
j_gene: TRBJ1-2; abundance: few; v_gene: TRBV11-2; d_gene: TRBD1; CDR3aa: CASSLADRGRFGYTF; CDR3nt: TGTGCCAGCAGCTTAGCGGACAGGGGGCGATTTGGCTACACCTTC
j_gene: TRBJ2-7; abundance: few; v_gene: TRBV7-2; d_gene: -; CDR3aa: CASSFPGAQSSYEQYF; CDR3nt: TGTGCCAGCAGCTTTCCCGGGGCCCAGAGCTCCTACGAGCAGTACTTC
j_gene: TRBJ2-7; abundance: -; v_gene: TRBV5-1; d_gene: -; CDR3aa: CASSLFPGREIDEQYF; CDR3nt: TGCGCCAGCAGCCTCTTCCCGGGCAGGGAAATCGACGAGCAGTACTTC
j_gene: TRBJ2-3; abundance: few; v_gene: TRBV20-1; d_gene: -; CDR3aa: CSAFPDRNTQYF; CDR3nt: TGCAGTGCGTTCCCGGACAGAAACACGCAGTATTTT
j_gene: TRBJ2-3; abundance: -; v_gene: TRBV7-2; d_gene: -; CDR3aa: CASAPGRVTDTQYF; CDR3nt: TGTGCCAGCGCCCCGGGAAGGGTCACAGATACGCAGTATTTT
j_gene: TRBJ2-1; abundance: few; v_gene: TRBV10-3; d_gene: TRBD2; CDR3aa: CAISEGLAGGRHNEQFF; CDR3nt: TGTGCCATCAGTGAGGGACTAGCGGGAGGGAGGCACAATGAGCAGTTCTTC
j_gene: TRBJ2-7; abundance: -; v_gene: TRBV20-1; d_gene: TRBD1; CDR3aa: CSAGQGTGEQYF; CDR3nt: TGCAGTGCAGGACAGGGGACGGGGGAGCAGTACTTC
j_gene: TRBJ2-6; abundance: -; v_gene: TRBV10-3; d_gene: -; CDR3aa: CAIREGASGANVLTF; CDR3nt: TGTGCCATCCGAGAGGGTGCCTCTGGGGCCAACGTCCTGACTTTC
j_gene: TRBJ1-6; abundance: -; v_gene: TRBV5-1; d_gene: -; CDR3aa: CASSNDNSPLHF; CDR3nt: TGCGCCAGCAGCAACGACAATTCACCCCTCCACTTT
j_gene: TRBJ2-2; abundance: -; v_gene: TRBV20-1; d_gene: TRBD1; CDR3aa: CSAGTGVNTGELFF; CDR3nt: TGCAGTGCCGGGACAGGGGTAAACACCGGGGAGCTGTTTTTT
j_gene: TRBJ2-4; abundance: few; v_gene: TRBV2; d_gene: -; CDR3aa: CASMDDGNIQYF; CDR3nt: TGTGCCAGCATGGATGATGGAAACATTCAGTACTTC
j_gene: TRBJ2-7; abundance: -; v_gene: TRBV28; d_gene: -; CDR3aa: CASRIDRGINEQYF; CDR3nt: TGTGCCAGCAGGATAGACAGAGGGATCAACGAGCAGTACTTC
j_gene: TRBJ1-2; abundance: few; v_gene: TRBV2; d_gene: TRBD1; CDR3aa: CASRADLTGMGGYTF; CDR3nt: TGTGCCAGCAGAGCGGACCTGACAGGGATGGGTGGCTACACCTTC
j_gene: TRBJ2-1; abundance: few; v_gene: TRBV10-3; d_gene: -; CDR3aa: CAIRGGPYNEQFF; CDR3nt: TGTGCCATCAGGGGGGGTCCCTACAATGAGCAGTTCTTC
j_gene: TRBJ2-5; abundance: -; v_gene: TRBV20-1; d_gene: TRBD2; CDR3aa: CSARDGSGGPEAQYF; CDR3nt: TGCAGTGCTAGAGACGGGAGCGGGGGGCCCGAGGCCCAGTACTTC
j_gene: TRBJ1-1; abundance: many; v_gene: TRBV5-1; d_gene: TRBD1; CDR3aa: CASSLRRGTGTMNTEAFF; CDR3nt: TGCGCCAGCAGCCTCCGACGCGGGACAGGAACCATGAACACTGAAGCTTTCTTT
j_gene: TRBJ2-1; abundance: -; v_gene: TRBV7-6; d_gene: -; CDR3aa: CASSLARGAGVNDEQFF; CDR3nt: TGTGCCAGCAGCTTAGCACGGGGGGCAGGAGTTAACGATGAGCAGTTCTTC
j_gene: TRBJ2-5; abundance: -; v_gene: TRBV20-1; d_gene: TRBD2; CDR3aa: CSARGRGSGGIKTQYF; CDR3nt: TGCAGTGCTAGAGGCCGGGGTAGCGGGGGTATTAAGACCCAGTACTTC
j_gene: TRBJ2-5; abundance: -; v_gene: TRBV10-1; d_gene: TRBD2; CDR3aa: CASSEDSSGGQETQYF; CDR3nt: TGCGCCAGCAGTGAGGATAGTAGCGGGGGACAAGAGACCCAGTACTTC
j_gene: TRBJ2-1; abundance: few; v_gene: TRBV5-1; d_gene: TRBD1; CDR3aa: CASRRTGVENEQFF; CDR3nt: TGCGCCAGCAGAAGGACAGGGGTTGAAAATGAGCAGTTCTTC